A selection of T cell receptor beta chains follows, all from one sample in a study of cytomegalovirus exposure and HLA in healthy donors. Method: immunoSEQ multiplex PCR; TCRdb's copy keeps in-frame clones and lacks some. The data contain over 100,000 clones, roughly 71% of them seen just once; the ten biggest clones take up 5.4%. The specimen was PBMCs. Receptor source: a woman aged 70 to 79 in good health and CMV-seropositive. The conserved cysteine and the conserved F or W are not part of the CDR3 here. Fields, in order: V gene, J gene, CDR3 protein.

>TRBV7-9|TRBJ1-1
ASSFSYRNTEAF
>TRBV5-4|TRBJ1-4
ASSFGSGVEKLF
>TRBV6-5|TRBJ1-3
ASKGGSERNTIY
>TRBV29-1|TRBJ2-1
SVGRGTGNEQF
>TRBV10-1|TRBJ1-2
ASRGMDGANYGYT
>TRBV6-6|TRBJ2-7
ASSLPTGVSQY
>TRBV5-1|TRBJ2-3
ASSFRFSTSGDTDTQY
>TRBV30|TRBJ1-4
AYQSRQGNEKLF
>TRBV30|TRBJ2-2
AWSSGVGTGELF
>TRBV7-9|TRBJ1-2
ASSTYSTENYGYT
>TRBV30|TRBJ1-6
ALTGTGPLNSPLH
>TRBV6-4|TRBJ1-2
ASRDRRRRANYGYT
>TRBV18|TRBJ1-1
ASSLSGKRNTEAF
>TRBV18|TRBJ2-2
ASSPGQNTGELF
>TRBV4-1|TRBJ1-3
ASSPGQLSGNTIY
>TRBV6-5|TRBJ1-5
ASSRAGGNQPQH
>TRBV6-5|TRBJ1-1
ASRRGQGTEAF
>TRBV19|TRBJ1-6
ASRGSTLYNSPLH
>TRBV7-2|TRBJ2-7
ASSSPAGPREQY
>TRBV30|TRBJ1-1
AWVQAEAF
>TRBV6-5|TRBJ2-7
ASKKGQGVWEQY
>TRBV6-4|TRBJ1-1
ASSEQENTEAF
>TRBV4-1|TRBJ2-5
ASSHPGGGRGLAGAQETQY
>TRBV19|TRBJ1-1
ASNPWTGPNTEAF
>TRBV7-2|TRBJ2-5
ASSPTSGGGETQY
>TRBV9|TRBJ2-3
ASSVVAGGSTDTQY
>TRBV18|TRBJ1-2
ASSPAGARRSRYT
>TRBV14|TRBJ1-3
ASSEQGYSGNTIY
>TRBV5-6|TRBJ2-7
ASSLVASGGWEQY
>TRBV6-5|TRBJ1-1
ASSYTRTGGISEAF
>TRBV19|TRBJ1-1
ASSAGQGNTEAF
>TRBV11-2|TRBJ2-1
ASSLGLATPYNEQF
>TRBV7-9|TRBJ1-1
ASSSTGNTEAF
>TRBV21-1|TRBJ1-1
ATPPGARNTEAF
>TRBV12-5|TRBJ1-2
ASGLVPPGALGYT
>TRBV4-1|TRBJ1-3
ASSQGQKKVAGNTIY
>TRBV10-1|TRBJ1-6
ASSEGQGGNSPLH